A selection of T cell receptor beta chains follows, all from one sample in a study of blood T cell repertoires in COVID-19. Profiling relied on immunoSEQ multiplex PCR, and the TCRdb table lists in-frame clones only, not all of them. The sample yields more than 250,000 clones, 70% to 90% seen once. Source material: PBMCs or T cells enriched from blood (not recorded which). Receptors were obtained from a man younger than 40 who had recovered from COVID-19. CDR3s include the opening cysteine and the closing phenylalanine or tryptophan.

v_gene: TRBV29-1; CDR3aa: CSAIGGRDNSYNEQFF
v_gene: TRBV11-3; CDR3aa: CASSFSREKGEQFF
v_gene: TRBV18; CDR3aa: CASSPSQYYEQYF
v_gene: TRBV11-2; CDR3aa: CASSLMVTGGNTIYF
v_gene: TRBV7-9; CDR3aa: CASSLSSVSYEQYF
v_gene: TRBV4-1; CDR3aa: CASSRGLAGGPSYGADTQYF
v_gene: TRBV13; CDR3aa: CASRSRSEGYTF
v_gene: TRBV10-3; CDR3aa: CAISESGTGTEAFF
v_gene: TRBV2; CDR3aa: CASRLRGVGNSPLHF
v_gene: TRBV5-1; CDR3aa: CASSTLSGEETQYF
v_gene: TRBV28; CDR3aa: CASSLNGYSPISGANVLTF
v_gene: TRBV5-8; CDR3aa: CASSFDRSLTQGQFF
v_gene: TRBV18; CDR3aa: CASSPSGTEAFF
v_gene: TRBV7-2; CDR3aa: CASSFTFQGYEQYF
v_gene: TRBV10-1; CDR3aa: CASSDRGSGELFF
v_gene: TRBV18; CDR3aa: CASSRGTPYYNEQFF
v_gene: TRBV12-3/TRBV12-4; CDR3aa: CASSSLRDYEQYF
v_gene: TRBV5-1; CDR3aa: CASRQGAGSYGYTF
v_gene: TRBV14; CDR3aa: CASSQVRGGSTEAFF
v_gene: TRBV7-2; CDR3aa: CASSLVLAGDQTQYF
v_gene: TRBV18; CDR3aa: CASSLTRNTEAFF
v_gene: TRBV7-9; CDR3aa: CASSPKYREGNEQFF
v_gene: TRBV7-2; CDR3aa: CASSLRQGVPTNYGYTF
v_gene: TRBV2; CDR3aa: CASSENRGPDTQYF
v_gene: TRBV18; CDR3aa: CASSPRAGGITNTQYF
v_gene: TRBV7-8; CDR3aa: CASSGERRVNTEAFF
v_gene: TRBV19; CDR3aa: CASTNRGRDPSTNEKLFF